This T cell receptor (beta chain) was observed in a study of shared clonotypes between healthy human individuals. Across the whole study: Researchers drew samples from a couple of women and a few men aged 18 to 49.

Concerning this clone: As yet, its antigen is unknown.

V was cut by 0 bases and J by 0 bases, with 9 bases left in between. CDR3 length: 15 residues. The germline gives CDR1 SGDLS, CDR2 YYNGEE. The donors, healthy adults who were HIV-negative, had experienced no recent acute infections or vaccinations. CD4+ cells yielded CD45RA+ naive and CD45RA-negative memory subsets. Broader study findings: Memory subsets generally showed lower estimated richness than naive subsets.

Using immunoSEQ multiplex PCR, the repertoire was profiled, and TCRdb retains in-frame clones only, with some absent. Here the sample spans roughly 2.2 million clones, around 93% being singletons. This chain uses TRBV9 with TRBJ1-1; possible D gene TRBD1, 5 bases. The clonotype comes from a man in his late teens or twenties in good health. Some clones in this sample may be carry-over from other donors' samples. Sequenced material: naive CD4+ T cells from PBMCs. Subset given: CD45RA+ positively selected. The DNA for the CDR3 is TGTGCCAGCAGCGTAGCCGGCAGGGTGAACACTGAAGCTTTCTTT. Amino acids: CASSVAGRVNTEAFF. Filled out from reference TRBV9 and TRBJ1-1, the complete variable domain reads DSGVTQTPKHLITATGQRVTLRCSPRSGDLSVYWYQQSLDQGLQFLIQYYNGEERAKGNILERFSAQQFPDLHSELNLSSLELGDSALYFCASSVAGRVNTEAFFGQGTRLTVV.